This section outlines one TCR beta chain sequence together with its context. No cognate antigen has been identified for it. No much larger clone is present one base from it, and per-base qualities are unavailable. The immunoSEQ hsTCRB v3.0 assay was used at survey level resolution to sequence the TRB variable region. A depth of 40,000-50,000 T-cell genomes per sample was targeted for TRB sequencing. TRB libraries were pooled and sequenced on an Illumina MiSeq using a v3 150-cycle kit. Concerning the study's data processing: Repertoire analysis was performed in R inside a reproducible Nextflow workflow that covered QC, data transformation and analysis. LymphoSeq2, an R package for exploring AIRR-Seq data, was used to implement custom analyses. Four samples that produced fewer than 5000 total TRB sequences were removed, so 150 to 200 HIV repertoires were analyzed. Among the 188 retained HIV repertoires, some 60 were collected before ART initiation and roughly 130 were collected after ART initiation. Repertoires were downsampled to 5000 TRB nucleotide sequences, and summary statistics were averaged over 100 downsampling iterations. Only TRB sequences with CDR3 regions of at least seven amino acids were retained for analysis. A Shannon entropy-derived clonality score and the Gini coefficient were used to measure diversity. Repertoire networks linked the top 5000 CDR3 amino acid sequences whenever two sequences differed by an edit distance of one. For TRB CDR3 amino acid sequences, antigen specificity groups and MHC restriction were predicted with GLIPH2. To flag known CMV, EBV, HIV or tissue antigen associations, CDR3 amino acid sequences were matched against VDJdb and McPAS-TCR. Pre-ART, post-ART and control groups were compared with Wilcoxon signed-rank tests and Holm-Bonferroni correction. TCRdb holds this immuneACCESS table with in-frame rearrangements only. Some clones are missing; in checked studies, unresolved V genes explain under half, and the rest has no known cause. The V and J calls and clone size are taken from that table; D and trimming were inferred from the DNA. This sample gives around 29,000 clones in total; just under 95% of them show up just once. The leading ten clones occupy 3% to 4% of the sample.

These data are taken from a study of long-term antiretroviral therapy in people with HIV (dated by TCRdb to the early 2020s). Study-level background: The earliest samples were collected about a decade before the 2015 WHO recommendation for immediate ART, when ART was typically delayed until CD4 counts fell. A retrospective serial study tested whether changes in peripheral blood TRB repertoire composition and diversity were associated with ART initiation and durable HIV suppression. From 25 to 30 adults with confirmed HIV infection, the cohort provided 150 to 200 cryopreserved PBMC samples, gathered serially across a mean of approximately six years (range 1-12). About 35% of the 30 participants with HIV were female. No cross-contamination during QIAcube processing was seen in test extractions of a monoclonal T-cell line run alongside a few dozen polyclonal samples. Points the paper makes about the study in general: Limited PBMC availability meant only the TCR beta chain was sequenced, without alpha chain pairing. Starting ART was linked to a significant rise in TRB diversity, yet even with long-term ART the diversity remained significantly lower than in transplant donor controls. HIV repertoires had narrower CDR3 length ranges than controls, and the network structure suggested an antigen-experienced repertoire that shifted only slightly toward naive after ART. Unsorted PBMC were profiled instead of sorted CD4+ and CD8+ T cells because pre-ART samples had limited cell numbers. The repertoire was dominated across all time points by expanded TRB clones identified before ART initiation, although this dominance was seen to fluctuate and to decrease in many PLHIV after ART. The samples span the years 2004 to 2017, and the ART regimens used may be less effective than current regimens. Inferences about post-ART repertoire changes are limited because no data were available on ART adherence, viral resistance or therapy changes.

To be included, a participant needed at least one PBMC sample from before ART initiation plus at least two post-ART samples. All participants with HIV were treated in the United States of America. Before DNA extraction, cryopreserved samples containing roughly 1-11 million PBMC were thawed and washed. At the time of the earliest PBMC sample for each participant with HIV, ages ranged from about 20 to 54 years. PBMC samples were contributed by each participant from 1-4 timepoints before ART initiation and 2-8 timepoints after ART initiation, with a median of 7 samples. Serial HIV viral load, CD4+ T-cell count, ART history and demographic data were obtained for every participant. Genomic DNA was extracted from unsorted PBMC with a Qiagen kit on a QIAcube, processed in batches of 12 samples. Trimming costs V 2 bases and J 4 bases, and their ends lie 18 bases apart. Counted from cysteine to phenylalanine, this CDR3 has 17 amino acids. Only the CDR3 part of the read is kept: 51 bases, read in frame from the first base. The germline V gene supplies CDR1 MNHNS and CDR2 SASEGT.

The source was unsorted PBMCs, collected 5.3 years after starting antiretroviral therapy. Recombination connected TRBV6-1 to TRBJ1-5; the D gene is unclear. This sequence was found in a man over 45 with HIV. The sequenced DNA: TGTGCCAGCAGTGAAAGTTCTCGAGCAGCTAATAATCAGCCCCAGCATTTT. Translation gives CASSESSRAANNQPQHF.